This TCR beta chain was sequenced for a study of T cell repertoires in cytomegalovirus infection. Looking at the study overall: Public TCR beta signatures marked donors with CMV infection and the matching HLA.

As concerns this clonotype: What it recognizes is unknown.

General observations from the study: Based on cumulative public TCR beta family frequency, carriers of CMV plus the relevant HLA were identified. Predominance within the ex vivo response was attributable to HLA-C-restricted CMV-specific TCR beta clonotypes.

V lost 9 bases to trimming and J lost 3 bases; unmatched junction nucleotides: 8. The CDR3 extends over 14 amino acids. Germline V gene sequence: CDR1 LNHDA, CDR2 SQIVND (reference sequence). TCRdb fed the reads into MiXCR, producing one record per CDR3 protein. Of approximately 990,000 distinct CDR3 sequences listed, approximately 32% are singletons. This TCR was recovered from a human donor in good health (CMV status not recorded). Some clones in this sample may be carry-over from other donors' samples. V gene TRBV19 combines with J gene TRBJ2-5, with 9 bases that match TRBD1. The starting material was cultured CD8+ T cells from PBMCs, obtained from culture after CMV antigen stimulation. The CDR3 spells CARTGTGTKETQYF. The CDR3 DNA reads TGTGCCAGAACCGGGACAGGGACCAAAGAGACCCAGTACTTC.